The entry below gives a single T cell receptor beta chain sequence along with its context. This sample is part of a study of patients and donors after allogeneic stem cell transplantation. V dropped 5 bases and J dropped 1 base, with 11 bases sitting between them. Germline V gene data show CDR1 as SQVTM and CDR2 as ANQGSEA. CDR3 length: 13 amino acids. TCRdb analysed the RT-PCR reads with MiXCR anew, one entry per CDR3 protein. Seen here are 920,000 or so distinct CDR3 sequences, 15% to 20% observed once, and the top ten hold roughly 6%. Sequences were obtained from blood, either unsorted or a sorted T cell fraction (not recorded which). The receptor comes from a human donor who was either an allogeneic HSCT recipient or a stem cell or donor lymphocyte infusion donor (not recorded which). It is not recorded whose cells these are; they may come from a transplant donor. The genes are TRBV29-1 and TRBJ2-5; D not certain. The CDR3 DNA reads TGCAGCGTTAGCGTCTCGCTCCAAGAGACCCAGTACTTC. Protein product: CSVSVSLQETQYF.